This is a list of T cell receptor beta chains from one sample in a study of control samples from healthy donors and cancer patients. Repertoires were generated with immunoSEQ multiplex PCR, while TCRdb's copy carries only in-frame clones and drops some. The sample consists of approximately 86,000 clones, approximately 81% of them appearing once. Sequencing used blood. Receptors originate from a woman aged 35 to 49 in good health. CDR3s include the opening cysteine and the closing phenylalanine or tryptophan.

J,V,CDR3
TRBJ2-7,TRBV5-6,CASSPRTSGNSYEQYF
TRBJ2-7,TRBV12-5,CASGFGTGTDEQYF
TRBJ2-1,TRBV18,CASSEALYNEQFF
TRBJ2-2,TRBV10-3,CAIRTGTSGGNGELFF
TRBJ1-1,TRBV12-5,CASGLVVGQGFTEAFF
TRBJ2-1,TRBV27,CASSVSGDNEQFF
TRBJ2-7,TRBV19,CASTHAGTGSYEQYF
TRBJ1-5,TRBV21-1,CASVGRPSNQPQHF
TRBJ1-2,TRBV6-6,CASGTQNYGYTF
TRBJ2-1,TRBV6-5,CASIPGQAHYNEQFF
TRBJ1-4,TRBV27,CASSPLTRKEKLFF
TRBJ2-2,TRBV6-4,CASSRTGGVGTGELFF
TRBJ2-1,TRBV9,CASSVAGTGDNEQFF
TRBJ1-6,TRBV11-1,CASSVTGGSSPLHF
TRBJ1-3,TRBV30,CAWRKSSGNTIYF
TRBJ1-4,TRBV5-1,CASRVMGDRASEKLFF
TRBJ1-2,TRBV6-5,CASSYSEAYGYTF
TRBJ1-4,TRBV5-5,CASSFPGTGFEKLFF
TRBJ2-4,TRBV4-1,CASSLGQGPGKNIQYF
TRBJ1-4,TRBV14,CASSPRAGRKLFF
TRBJ2-1,TRBV4-3,CASSLSVSSYNEQFF
TRBJ1-3,TRBV10-3,CAISESGGSSGNTIYF
TRBJ1-3,TRBV9,CASSPGGRTGNTIYF